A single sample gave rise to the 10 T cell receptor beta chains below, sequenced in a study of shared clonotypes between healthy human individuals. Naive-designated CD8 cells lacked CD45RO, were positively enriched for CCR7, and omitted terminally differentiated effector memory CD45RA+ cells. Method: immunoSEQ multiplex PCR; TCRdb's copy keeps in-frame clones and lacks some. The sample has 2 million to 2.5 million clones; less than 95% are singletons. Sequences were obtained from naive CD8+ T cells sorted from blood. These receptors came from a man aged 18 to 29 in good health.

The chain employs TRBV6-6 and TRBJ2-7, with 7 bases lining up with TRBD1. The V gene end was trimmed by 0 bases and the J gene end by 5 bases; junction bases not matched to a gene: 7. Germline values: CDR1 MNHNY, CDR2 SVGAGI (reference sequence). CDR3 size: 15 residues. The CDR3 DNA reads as TGTGCCAGCAGTTACTCGGCGACAGGGTACGACGAGCAGTACTTC. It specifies CASSYSATGYDEQYF.

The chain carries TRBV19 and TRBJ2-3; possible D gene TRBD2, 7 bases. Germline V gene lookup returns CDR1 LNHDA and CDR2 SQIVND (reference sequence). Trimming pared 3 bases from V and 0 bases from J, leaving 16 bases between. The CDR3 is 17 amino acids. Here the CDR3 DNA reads TGTGCCAGTAGTATGGGGTTCGGGGGGCCCAGCACAGATACGCAGTATTTT. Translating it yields CASSMGFGGPSTDTQYF. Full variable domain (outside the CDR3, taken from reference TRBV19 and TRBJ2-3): DGGITQSPKYLFRKEGQNVTLSCEQNLNHDAMYWYRQDPGQGLRLIYYSQIVNDFQKGDIAEGYSVSREKKESFPLTVTSAQKNPTAFYLCASSMGFGGPSTDTQYFGPGTRLTVL.

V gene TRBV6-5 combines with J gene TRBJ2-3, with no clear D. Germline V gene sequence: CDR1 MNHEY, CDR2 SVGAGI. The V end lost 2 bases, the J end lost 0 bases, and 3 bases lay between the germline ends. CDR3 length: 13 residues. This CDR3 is CASSYMSTDTQYF. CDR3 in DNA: TGTGCCAGCAGTTACATGAGCACAGATACGCAGTATTTT.

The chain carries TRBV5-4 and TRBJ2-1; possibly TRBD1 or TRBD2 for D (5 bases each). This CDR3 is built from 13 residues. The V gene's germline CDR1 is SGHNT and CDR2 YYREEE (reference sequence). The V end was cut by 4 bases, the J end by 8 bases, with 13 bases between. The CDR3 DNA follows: TGTGCCAGCAGCGGTTTCGGGACGGATGAGCAGTTCTTC. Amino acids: CASSGFGTDEQFF.

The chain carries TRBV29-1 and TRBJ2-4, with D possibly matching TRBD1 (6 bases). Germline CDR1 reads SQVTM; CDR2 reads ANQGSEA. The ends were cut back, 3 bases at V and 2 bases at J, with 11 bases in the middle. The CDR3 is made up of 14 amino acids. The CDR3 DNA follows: TGCAGCGTTGATGTACAGGGAACCAAAAACATTCAGTACTTC. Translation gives CSVDVQGTKNIQYF.

The chain's CDR3 is CASSQDPSVSYEQYF. As DNA, the CDR3 is TGCGCCAGCAGCCAAGATCCATCTGTCTCCTACGAGCAGTACTTC. The rearrangement joins TRBV4-3 to TRBJ2-7; unclear D gene. V lost 0 bases, J lost 0 bases, and 9 bases lay in between. Looked up from germline, CDR1 is LGHNA and CDR2 is YSLEER. The CDR3 is 15 residues long.

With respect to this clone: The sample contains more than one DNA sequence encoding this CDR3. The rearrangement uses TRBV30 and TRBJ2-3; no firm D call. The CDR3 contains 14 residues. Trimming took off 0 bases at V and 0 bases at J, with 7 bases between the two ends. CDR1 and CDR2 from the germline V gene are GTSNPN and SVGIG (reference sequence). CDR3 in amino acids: CAWSVSASTDTQYF. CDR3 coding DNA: TGTGCCTGGAGTGTATCGGCTAGCACAGATACGCAGTATTTT.

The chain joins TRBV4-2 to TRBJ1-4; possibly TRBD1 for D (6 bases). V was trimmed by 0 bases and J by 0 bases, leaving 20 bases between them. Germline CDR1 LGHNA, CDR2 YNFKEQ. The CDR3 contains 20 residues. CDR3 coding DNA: TGTGCCAGCAGCCAAGATCGGCAGGGGCCGGCCCGGGCAACTAATGAAAAACTGTTTTTT. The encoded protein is CASSQDRQGPARATNEKLFF.

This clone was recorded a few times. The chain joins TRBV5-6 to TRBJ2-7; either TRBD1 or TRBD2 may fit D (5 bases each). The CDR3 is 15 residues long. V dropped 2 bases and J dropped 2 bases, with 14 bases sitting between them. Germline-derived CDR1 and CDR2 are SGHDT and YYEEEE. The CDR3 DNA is TGTGCCAGCAGCTTTGGTAAGCGGACAACCTACGAGCAGTACTTC. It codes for CASSFGKRTTYEQYF. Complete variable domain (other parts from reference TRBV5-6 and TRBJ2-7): DAGVTQSPTHLIKTRGQQVTLRCSPKSGHDTVSWYQQALGQGPQFIFQYYEEEERQRGNFPDRFSGHQFPNYSSELNVNALLLGDSALYLCASSFGKRTTYEQYFGPGTRLTVT.

The CDR3 loop is CASSTTLASRSTDTQYF. CDR3 nucleotides: TGTGCCAGCAGCACGACGCTCGCCTCTCGGAGCACAGATACGCAGTATTTT. The chain carries TRBV7-9 and TRBJ2-3; D is unclear. The germline V gene has CDR1 SEHNR and CDR2 FQNEAQ (reference sequence). V was pared by 5 bases and J by 0 bases, with 18 bases between. The CDR3 runs 17 residues.